This TCR beta chain came from a study of cytomegalovirus exposure and HLA in healthy donors. Healthy bone marrow donors made up the donors. Notes on the study in general: The study labeled 180 or so TCR beta chains cytomegalovirus-associated.

A note on this clone: Its antigen is still unknown.

This CDR3 is 13 amino acids long. Germline CDR1 MNHEY, CDR2 SMNVEV (reference sequence). V lost 5 bases and J lost 4; bases outside the gene matches: 4. 13 Jbeta primers and 60 Vbeta primers were used for the PCR. Under the authors' procedure: An analysis that came later counted some 80 million unique TCR beta chains, around 12 million shared. Here immunoSEQ multiplex PCR was the method, and the copy in TCRdb shows in-frame clones only, minus some. V, J and clone size are taken as reported in that table, and D and trimming were inferred from the DNA itself. The listing contains approximately 51,000 clones.

The J gene is TRBJ1-2, the V gene TRBV27; 7 positions match TRBD1. Sequencing was performed on PBMCs. The receptor was derived from a man aged 40-49 years in good health and CMV-seropositive. The CDR3 region has the DNA TGTGCCAGCAGTCCACAGGGGATCTATGGCTACACCTTC. Encoded protein: CASSPQGIYGYTF.